This T cell receptor beta chain was sequenced during a study of Ad26.COV2.S vaccination and SARS-CoV-2 variants. At the level of the study: Each vaccinee took Ad26.COV2.S intramuscularly, once or twice 56 days apart.

Germline V gene data show CDR1 as MNHEY and CDR2 as SMNVEV (reference sequence). V lost 3 bases and J lost 2; bases outside the gene matches: 7. This CDR3 has 15 amino acids. Treatment denoted: some 20 received Ad26.COV2.S at low or high dose, single or two shots; 5 received placebo; per-sample allocation not given. Vaccine and placebo recipients were sampled on day 63 after the first injection. Recruitment in Boston yielded a donor of adult age, 18-55 years. Libraries were prepared by immunoSEQ multiplex PCR; TCRdb keeps only in-frame clonotypes and omits some of them. This table holds over 400,000 clones, roughly 90% found once.

The source of this sequence is a person aged 18-65 years who received the Ad26.COV2.S COVID-19 vaccine or a placebo. This material consisted of peripheral blood, taken in a trial of Ad26.COV2.S vaccine versus placebo. The gene calls are TRBV27 and TRBJ2-7; the match to TRBD1 covers 7 bases. This CDR3 reads CASSLVGTAAYEQYF. The CDR3 DNA reads TGTGCCAGCAGTTTGGTCGGGACAGCCGCCTACGAGCAGTACTTC.